This is a list of T cell receptor beta chains from one sample in a study of vaccination and CD4 T cells after COVID-19. These receptors have no identified antigens. TCRdb analysed the PCR reads with MiXCR anew, one entry per CDR3 protein. The table lists over 10,000 distinct CDR3 sequences, 56% of them singletons. The sample taken for sequencing was CD4+ T cells from blood, cultured in vitro. The receptors stem from a human donor who had recovered from COVID-19. Each CDR3 is given with its conserved first and last residue. The order of the fields is CDR3 length, clone size, J gene, D gene, V gene, CDR3 DNA, CDR3 protein. D genes are given only for firm matches. The size of a clone is reported for some rows only, either as once, few or many, or as a class for expanded clones.

CDR3 length: 16; clone size: few; J gene: TRBJ2-3; D gene: TRBD2; V gene: TRBV28; CDR3 DNA: TGTGCCAGCAGCCTAATCCCAGCGGGAGTGGCAGATACGCAGTATTTT; CDR3 protein: CASSLIPAGVADTQYF
CDR3 length: 16; clone size: NA; J gene: TRBJ2-5; D gene: TRBD1; V gene: TRBV7-9; CDR3 DNA: TGCGCCAGCAGCTGGGGACAGGGTGTTTTCCAAGAGACCCAGTACTTC; CDR3 protein: CASSWGQGVFQETQYF
CDR3 length: 13; clone size: NA; J gene: TRBJ2-2; D gene: NA; V gene: TRBV6-4; CDR3 DNA: TGTGCCAGCAGTACCGATAACACCGGGGAGCTGTTTTTT; CDR3 protein: CASSTDNTGELFF
CDR3 length: 16; clone size: few; J gene: TRBJ1-6; D gene: NA; V gene: TRBV18; CDR3 DNA: TGTGCCAGCTCACCACAGGGCTTTTCATTGAATTCACCCCTCCACTTT; CDR3 protein: CASSPQGFSLNSPLHF
CDR3 length: 13; clone size: few; J gene: TRBJ2-3; D gene: NA; V gene: TRBV10-2; CDR3 DNA: TGCGCCAGCAAGGGAGGAGGAACAGATACGCAGTATTTT; CDR3 protein: CASKGGGTDTQYF
CDR3 length: 13; clone size: few; J gene: TRBJ2-5; D gene: NA; V gene: TRBV4-1; CDR3 DNA: TGCGCCAGCGGAGTCCCGCACCAAGAGACCCAGTACTTC; CDR3 protein: CASGVPHQETQYF
CDR3 length: 14; clone size: NA; J gene: TRBJ1-2; D gene: TRBD1; V gene: TRBV20-1; CDR3 DNA: TGCAGTGCTAGACCGGGACAGACTAACTATGGCTACACCTTC; CDR3 protein: CSARPGQTNYGYTF
CDR3 length: 16; clone size: NA; J gene: TRBJ1-6; D gene: NA; V gene: TRBV6-5; CDR3 DNA: TGTGCCAGCAGTTACTCGATTGGCTTCTATAATTCACCCCTCCACTTT; CDR3 protein: CASSYSIGFYNSPLHF
CDR3 length: 14; clone size: NA; J gene: TRBJ1-5; D gene: NA; V gene: TRBV5-1; CDR3 DNA: TGCGCCAGCAGCTTGGGGTACGGCAATCAGCCCCAGCATTTT; CDR3 protein: CASSLGYGNQPQHF
CDR3 length: 14; clone size: few; J gene: TRBJ1-1; D gene: NA; V gene: TRBV3-1; CDR3 DNA: TGTGCCAGCAGCACCCGACAGATGAACACTGAAGCTTTCTTT; CDR3 protein: CASSTRQMNTEAFF